A few counts support the clone carrying this T cell receptor (beta chain). As yet, its antigen is unknown. Together with a sample-barcoded 5' primer, a J-beta primer mix was included in a second PCR lasting roughly 6 to 12 cycles. TCRdb processed the 5' RACE reads anew with MiXCR; each CDR3 protein has one entry. The data hold 550,000 to 750,000 distinct CDR3 sequences, with about 21% observed a single time. Donors were healthy Caucasian individuals from Russia aged about 6 to 90. The CDR3 runs to 16 residues. Germline CDR1 SGHTA, CDR2 FQGNSA. The sample comes from a study of blood T cells in healthy people across ages. General observations from the study: Estimated diversity that came from one million T cells was considered an underestimate. Changes in expanded clonotypes were possibly confounded, as the CMV status of donors was unknown.

The sample consisted of blood. The clonotype originates from a man between 65 and 80 years old in good health. The chain uses TRBV7-2 and TRBJ2-5; D might be TRBD2 (6 bases). The better agreement between TRBJ2-7 and the DNA end casts doubt on the J call. The chain's CDR3 is CASSLDRERAVYEQYF. The CDR3 DNA reads as TGTGCCAGCAGCTTAGATCGTGAGCGGGCCGTCTACGAGCAGTACTTC.